These T cell receptor beta chains were read from a single sample in a study of shared clonotypes between healthy human individuals. Sequenced by immunoSEQ multiplex PCR; TCRdb stores in-frame clones only, minus some. The sample has around 1.9 million clones; 85% to 95% are singletons. The specimen sequenced was naive CD8+ T cells from PBMCs. The receptors here all came from a young man in good health. Some clones in this sample may be carry-over from other donors' samples. CDR3s include the opening cysteine and the closing phenylalanine or tryptophan. Fields, in order: clone size, J gene, D gene, V gene, CDR3 protein, CDR3 DNA. D genes are given only for firm matches. A row's size may be missing; if present it is once, few, many or a size class.

clone size: NA; J gene: TRBJ2-1; D gene: TRBD2; V gene: TRBV4-1; CDR3 protein: CASSPILTSGSGDEQFF; CDR3 DNA: TGCGCCAGCAGCCCCATACTGACTAGCGGGAGTGGCGATGAGCAGTTCTTC
clone size: once; J gene: TRBJ2-7; D gene: NA; V gene: TRBV18; CDR3 protein: CASSPPSHPSYEQYF; CDR3 DNA: TGTGCCAGCTCACCACCGTCCCACCCTTCCTACGAGCAGTACTTC
clone size: NA; J gene: TRBJ2-3; D gene: NA; V gene: TRBV16; CDR3 protein: CASSHGGTDTQYF; CDR3 DNA: TGTGCCAGCAGCCATGGAGGTACAGATACGCAGTATTTT
clone size: NA; J gene: TRBJ2-7; D gene: TRBD2; V gene: TRBV27; CDR3 protein: CASRTSGPYEQYF; CDR3 DNA: TGTGCCAGCAGGACTAGCGGGCCCTACGAGCAGTACTTC
clone size: NA; J gene: TRBJ1-2; D gene: TRBD1; V gene: TRBV19; CDR3 protein: CAIYQGDGYTF; CDR3 DNA: TGTGCCATCTACCAGGGGGACGGCTACACCTTC
clone size: NA; J gene: TRBJ2-7; D gene: NA; V gene: TRBV27; CDR3 protein: CASSFGGPGHEQYF; CDR3 DNA: TGTGCCAGCAGTTTCGGGGGGCCTGGCCACGAGCAGTACTTC
clone size: NA; J gene: TRBJ2-1; D gene: NA; V gene: TRBV5-8; CDR3 protein: CASSTAQGTIYNEQFF; CDR3 DNA: TGTGCCAGCAGCACCGCACAAGGGACCATATACAATGAGCAGTTCTTC
clone size: NA; J gene: TRBJ1-5; D gene: NA; V gene: TRBV5-1; CDR3 protein: CASSLEGLANQPQHF; CDR3 DNA: TGCGCCAGCAGCTTGGAGGGTCTGGCCAATCAGCCCCAGCATTTT
clone size: NA; J gene: TRBJ1-1; D gene: NA; V gene: TRBV19; CDR3 protein: CASSISRGRGSNTEAFF; CDR3 DNA: TGTGCCAGTAGTATCTCCCGCGGCAGGGGTAGTAACACTGAAGCTTTCTTT
clone size: NA; J gene: TRBJ2-1; D gene: TRBD1; V gene: TRBV6-5; CDR3 protein: CASSYGQATYNEQFF; CDR3 DNA: TGTGCCAGCAGTTACGGACAGGCGACCTACAATGAGCAGTTCTTC
clone size: NA; J gene: TRBJ2-7; D gene: NA; V gene: TRBV7-9; CDR3 protein: CASSLGQFSYEQYF; CDR3 DNA: TGTGCCAGCAGCTTAGGACAGTTCTCCTACGAGCAGTACTTC
clone size: NA; J gene: TRBJ2-1; D gene: NA; V gene: TRBV27; CDR3 protein: CASSLGGGALNEQFF; CDR3 DNA: TGTGCCAGCAGTTTGGGAGGGGGCGCCCTCAATGAGCAGTTCTTC
clone size: NA; J gene: TRBJ2-7; D gene: NA; V gene: TRBV14; CDR3 protein: CASSPLRGYEQYF; CDR3 DNA: TGTGCCAGCAGCCCCCTGCGCGGCTACGAGCAGTACTTC
clone size: NA; J gene: TRBJ2-3; D gene: NA; V gene: TRBV10-1; CDR3 protein: CASSKDTQYF; CDR3 DNA: TGCGCCAGCAGTAAGGATACGCAGTATTTT